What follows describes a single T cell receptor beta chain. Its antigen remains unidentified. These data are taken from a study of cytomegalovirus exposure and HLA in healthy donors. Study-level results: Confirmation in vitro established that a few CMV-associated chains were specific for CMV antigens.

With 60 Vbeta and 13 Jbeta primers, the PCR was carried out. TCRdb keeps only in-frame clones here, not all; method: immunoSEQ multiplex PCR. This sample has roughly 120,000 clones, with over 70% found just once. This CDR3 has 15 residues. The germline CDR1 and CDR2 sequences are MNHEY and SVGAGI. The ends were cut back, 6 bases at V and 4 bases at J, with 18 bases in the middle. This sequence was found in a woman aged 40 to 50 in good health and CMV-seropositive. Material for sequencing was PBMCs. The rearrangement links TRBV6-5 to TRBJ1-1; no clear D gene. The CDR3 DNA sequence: TGTGCCAGCAGATACCGGGTTAAGGAAAGCACTGAAGCTTTCTTT. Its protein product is CASRYRVKESTEAFF.